A selection of T cell receptor beta chains follows, all from one sample in a study of shared clonotypes between healthy human individuals. The repertoire was sequenced with immunoSEQ multiplex PCR; TCRdb's copy has only in-frame clones and lacks some. The sample has roughly 500,000 clones, approximately 80% seen once. Sequenced material: PBMCs. The receptors come from a woman aged 40 to 50 in good health. Some clones in this sample may be carry-over from other donors' samples. CDR3s include the opening cysteine and the closing phenylalanine or tryptophan. A D gene is named only where the DNA matches it firmly. For some rows the clone size is stated as once, few or many, or as a class when expanded; others skip it.

v_gene	j_gene	len	d_gene	abundance	CDR3nt	CDR3aa
TRBV7-8	TRBJ2-5	13	-	-	TGTGCCAGCAGCCTGCTAGGTCAGGAGACCCAGTACTTC	CASSLLGQETQYF
TRBV5-4	TRBJ2-1	13	-	once	TGTGCCAGCAGCTTGGGGGGTTGGAGTGAGCAGTTCTTC	CASSLGGWSEQFF
TRBV6-1	TRBJ2-7	16	TRBD2	once	TGTGCCAGCAGTGACCCGGGACTAGCGGGAGTTGGCGAGCAGTACTTC	CASSDPGLAGVGEQYF
TRBV5-6	TRBJ2-7	15	-	-	TGTGCCAGCAGCTTGTACGGGGGACTCTCGTACGAGCAGTACTTC	CASSLYGGLSYEQYF
TRBV2	TRBJ2-3	12	-	-	TGTGCCAGCAGTGAAGGGGACGGAACGCAGTATTTT	CASSEGDGTQYF
TRBV11-2	TRBJ2-5	16	-	-	TGTGCCAGCAGCTTCTCGTTAGCGCAAAGCCAAGAGACCCAGTACTTC	CASSFSLAQSQETQYF
TRBV27	TRBJ2-7	12	-	once	TGTGCCAGCAGTTTAACCGGCTACGAGCAGTACTTC	CASSLTGYEQYF
TRBV29-1	TRBJ2-1	14	-	-	TGCAGCGGGGGCCTAGCGCTGAACTACAATGAGCAGTTCTTC	CSGGLALNYNEQFF
TRBV19	TRBJ2-1	16	TRBD2	-	TGTGCCAGTAGTATTCTGTCCAGCGGGAGTTACAATGAGCAGTTCTTC	CASSILSSGSYNEQFF
TRBV6-5	TRBJ2-2	13	-	-	TGTGCCAGCAGTTACGTCTTTTTGGGGGAGCTGTTTTTT	CASSYVFLGELFF
TRBV27	TRBJ1-1	15	TRBD1	-	TGTGCCAGCAGTCCAACGACAGGGCTGCGGTCTGAAGCTTTCTTT	CASSPTTGLRSEAFF
TRBV28	TRBJ2-5	11	-	-	TGTGCCAGCCTGGGGATACAGGCCCAGTACTTC	CASLGIQAQYF
TRBV10-3	TRBJ2-2	15	TRBD1	-	TGTGCCACCAGCCGGGACAGGGCGAACACCGGGGAGCTGTTTTTT	CATSRDRANTGELFF
TRBV5-8	TRBJ2-4	11	-	-	TGTGCCAGCAGCATCAGGGACATTCAGTACTTC	CASSIRDIQYF
TRBV5-4	TRBJ2-1	15	-	-	TGTGCCAGCAGCTTAACGGTAAGCTCCTACAATGAGCAGTTCTTC	CASSLTVSSYNEQFF
TRBV18	TRBJ2-5	13	-	-	TGTGCCAGCTCACCACCAGGGCAAGAGACCCAGTACTTC	CASSPPGQETQYF
TRBV6-1	TRBJ2-7	14	TRBD1	-	TGTGCCAGCAGTGAAAGCCAGGGGGCTTACGAGCAGTACTTC	CASSESQGAYEQYF